Sequencing of this T cell receptor (beta chain) was carried out in a study of T-cell reconstitution after alpha-beta-depleted transplantation in children. Study-wide points: T-cell counts and diversity at one year post-transplant came mainly from newly produced T cells. Approximately two months post-transplant, alpha-beta T cells reportedly originated from several hundred expanded graft clones. Some patients showed high day-60 TCRbeta diversity, which derived from surviving recipient T cells and thymic progenitors.

CDR1 SGHVS and CDR2 FNYEAQ come from the germline V gene. J gave up 1 base and V 4 bases, and 2 bases lay outside the gene matches. The CDR3 sequence is 14 residues long. Preparation of the TCRbeta library involved a method that used unique molecular identifiers. TCRdb passed the PCR reads through MiXCR, listing each CDR3 protein once. The sample carries around 700,000 distinct CDR3 sequences, about an eighth recorded once. This clonotype was counted at least ten times. What it binds is not known. This specimen consisted of PBMCs, obtained before TCRalphabeta/CD19-depleted stem cell transplant. The chain joins TRBV7-6 to TRBJ1-1, with 8 bases aligning to TRBD1. The origin of this receptor is a girl aged 2 to 10 with congenital amegakaryocytic thrombocytopenia, due to receive a stem cell transplant. This chain's CDR3 is CASSSGTGNTEAFF. CDR3 bases: TGTGCCAGCAGCTCCGGGACAGGGAACACTGAAGCTTTCTTT.